The clone carrying this TCR beta chain occurred a few times. Antigen unknown. These data come from a study of shared clonotypes between healthy human individuals. About the study: Serving as donors were two women and three men, whose ages spanned 18 to 49.

Regarding the study as a whole: A reduction in generation probabilities was seen for non-shared clonotypes relative to those shared by all four donors.

Trimming took 7 bases from V and 6 from J, leaving 10 bases between them. The germline gives CDR1 SGHRS, CDR2 YFSETQ. The CDR3 has 11 amino acids. Sequencing used immunoSEQ multiplex PCR; TCRdb keeps in-frame clones, though not all of them. Altogether roughly 2,000,000 clones are present, around 95% being singletons, with the ten largest covering about 1.6%. CD45RO-negative CD8 cells positively selected for CCR7 made up the naive population, which excluded terminally differentiated effector memory CD45RA+ cells. Donors were Caucasian adults residing in Nashville, Tennessee, USA. This chain joins TRBV5-1 and TRBJ1-1; D gene uncertain. Input material: naive CD8+ T cells from PBMCs. The receptor was derived from a man aged 18 to 35 in good health. Some clones in this sample may be carry-over from other donors' samples. The CDR3 loop is CASGRGPEAFF. The CDR3 coding sequence is TGCGCCAGCGGGCGTGGGCCTGAAGCTTTCTTT.